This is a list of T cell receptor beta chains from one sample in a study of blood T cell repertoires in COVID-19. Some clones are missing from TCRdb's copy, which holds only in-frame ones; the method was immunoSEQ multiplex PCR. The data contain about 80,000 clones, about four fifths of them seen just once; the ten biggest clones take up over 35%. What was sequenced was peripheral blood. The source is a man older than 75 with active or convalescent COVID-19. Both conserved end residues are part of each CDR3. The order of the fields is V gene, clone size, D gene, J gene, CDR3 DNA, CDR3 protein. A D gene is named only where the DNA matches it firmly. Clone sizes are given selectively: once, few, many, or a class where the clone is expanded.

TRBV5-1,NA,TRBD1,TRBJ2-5,TGCGCCAGCAGCCCCGGGACAGGGGGCTTAGAGACCCAGTACTTC,CASSPGTGGLETQYF
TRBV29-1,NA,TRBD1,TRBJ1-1,TGCAGCGTTGCCGGGACAGGGGACACTGAAGCTTTCTTT,CSVAGTGDTEAFF
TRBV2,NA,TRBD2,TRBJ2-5,TGTGCCAGCAGTGAAGTTCTGCTAGCGGGGGGAGGGACCCAGTACTTC,CASSEVLLAGGGTQYF
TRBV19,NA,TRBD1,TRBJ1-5,TGTGCCAGTAGTATAACGGGACAGGACAATCAGCCCCAGCATTTT,CASSITGQDNQPQHF
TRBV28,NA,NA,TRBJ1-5,TGTGCCAGCAGCCCACCGGCCCCAGGGCAGCCCCAGCATTTT,CASSPPAPGQPQHF
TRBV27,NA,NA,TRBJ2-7,TGTGCCAGCAGTTCCTGGGGAGGCTACGAGCAGTACTTC,CASSSWGGYEQYF
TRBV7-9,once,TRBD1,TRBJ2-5,TGTGCCAGCAGCGCGACAGGGGGCAGAGGGACCCAGTACTTC,CASSATGGRGTQYF
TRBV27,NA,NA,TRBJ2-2,TGTGCCAGCAGTTTACAGTGGGCACGGGAGCTGTTTTTT,CASSLQWARELFF
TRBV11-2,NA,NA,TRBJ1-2,TGTGCCAGCAGTTACGGCACGGGTTCCTATGGCTACACCTTC,CASSYGTGSYGYTF
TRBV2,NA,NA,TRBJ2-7,TGTGCCAGCAGGGCCGACAGTTCCTCCTACGAGCAGTACTTC,CASRADSSSYEQYF
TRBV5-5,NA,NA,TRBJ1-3,TGTGCCAGCAGCCTCTGGACAGTTCGCTCTGGAAACACCATATATTTT,CASSLWTVRSGNTIYF
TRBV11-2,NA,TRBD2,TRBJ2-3,TGTGCCAGCAGCTTAGATCCTCCGGGACGGGGGGGCACAGATACGCAGTATTTT,CASSLDPPGRGGTDTQYF
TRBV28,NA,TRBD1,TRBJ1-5,TGTGCCAGCAGTCTGAATCGGGGACAGGGAGGCAATCAGCCCCAGCATTTT,CASSLNRGQGGNQPQHF
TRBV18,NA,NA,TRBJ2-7,TGTGCCAGCTCACCCCCGGGTCCCTTATCCTACGAGCAGTACTTC,CASSPPGPLSYEQYF
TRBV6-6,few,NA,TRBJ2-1,TGTGCCAGCAGCAATGGGGGCCGAGGTGAGCAGTTCTTC,CASSNGGRGEQFF
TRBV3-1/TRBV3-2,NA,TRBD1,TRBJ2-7,TGTGCCAGCAGCCCAAAACAGGGACAGGGGTGGAGGTTC,CASSPKQGQGWRF
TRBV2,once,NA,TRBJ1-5,TGTGCCAGCAGTGGGCAGGTTCAGCCCCAGCATTTT,CASSGQVQPQHF
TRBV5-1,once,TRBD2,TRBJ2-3,TGCGCCAGCAGCAGGGATAGCGGGGGGAGCACAGATACGCAGTATTTT,CASSRDSGGSTDTQYF
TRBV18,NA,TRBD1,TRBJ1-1,TGTGCCAGCTCACCAACCCTCCCGGGACAGGGCATCACTGAAGCTTTCTTT,CASSPTLPGQGITEAFF
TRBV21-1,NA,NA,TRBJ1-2,TGTGCCAGCAGCCCCCGTAAGGAGGCTGCTAATGGCTACACCTTC,CASSPRKEAANGYTF
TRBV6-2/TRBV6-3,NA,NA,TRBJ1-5,TGTGCCAGCAGTTACTCGGAGCATCAGCCCCAGCATTTT,CASSYSEHQPQHF
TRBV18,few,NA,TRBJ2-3,TGTGCCAGCTCACCAGAGTCAGGGGATACGCAGTATTTT,CASSPESGDTQYF
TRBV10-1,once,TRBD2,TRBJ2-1,TGCGCCAGCTCCGGGGGGGCCGATGAGCAGTTCTTC,CASSGGADEQFF
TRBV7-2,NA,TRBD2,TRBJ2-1,TGTGCCAGCAGCTTTAAAGCGGGGCATTGGGATGAGCAGTTCTTC,CASSFKAGHWDEQFF
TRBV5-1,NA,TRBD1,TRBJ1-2,TGCGCCAGCAGCTTGGACAGGGGTGGCGGCTACACCTTC,CASSLDRGGGYTF
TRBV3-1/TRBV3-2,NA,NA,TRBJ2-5,TGTGCCAGCAGCCAGACCCTAGCACAGGAGACCCAGTACTTC,CASSQTLAQETQYF
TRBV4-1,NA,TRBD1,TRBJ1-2,TGCGCCAGCAGCCAATGGGGGACAGCCTATGGCTACACCTTC,CASSQWGTAYGYTF
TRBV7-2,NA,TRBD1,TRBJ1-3,TGTGCCAGCAGCTTAAGGGGGCTCGCCGGAAACACCATATATTTT,CASSLRGLAGNTIYF
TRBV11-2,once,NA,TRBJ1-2,TGTGCCAGCAGCCCCCAGGGTAACTATGGCTACACCTTC,CASSPQGNYGYTF
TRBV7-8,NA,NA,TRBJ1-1,TGTGCCAGCACCCCCCTCGCCGGGGGGACTGAAGCTTTCTTT,CASTPLAGGTEAFF
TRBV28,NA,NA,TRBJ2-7,TGTGCCAGCAGTCAATCACTAGCAACCTACGAGCAGTACTTC,CASSQSLATYEQYF
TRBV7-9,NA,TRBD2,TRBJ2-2,TGTGCCAGCAGCCCCTTTTCTAGCGGGAGGGGTGACACCGGGGAGCTGTTTTTT,CASSPFSSGRGDTGELFF
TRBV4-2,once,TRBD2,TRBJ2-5,TGTGCCAGCAGCCAAGATTTAGCGGGAGGTCAAGAGACCCAGTACTTC,CASSQDLAGGQETQYF
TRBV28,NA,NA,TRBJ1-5,TGTGCCAGCAGCGGACAGTGGAATCAGCCCCAGCATTTT,CASSGQWNQPQHF
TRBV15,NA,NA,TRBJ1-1,TGTGCCACCAGCGGAACGACATGGGCCGGAGGCACTGAAGCTTTCTTT,CATSGTTWAGGTEAFF
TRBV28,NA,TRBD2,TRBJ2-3,TGTGCCAGCAGTTTAGCTAGTTGGGCGGGAGGGCCGGACCAAGATACGCAGTATTTT,CASSLASWAGGPDQDTQYF